This TCR beta chain is from a study of cytotoxic CD8 clonotypes in ibrutinib-treated CLL. Genomic DNA (about 2.2 micrograms) was obtained from cryopreserved PBMCs for construction of TCR beta libraries. Data came from immunoSEQ multiplex PCR; TCRdb stores just in-frame clones and leaves some out. The sample has 60,000 to 70,000 clones, less than 75% seen once. Study-level findings and limits: Baseline clonality, higher than in age-matched healthy donors, tracked circulating CD8+ T-cell counts.

This CDR3 spans 13 amino acids. The germline gives CDR1 SGHTA, CDR2 FQGNSA. V trimming: 1 base; J trimming: 13 bases; junction bases outside the gene matches: 8. On this clone itself: The antigen remains undetermined.

The chain employs TRBV7-2 and TRBJ1-2, with 8 bases that match TRBD1. The sequence was obtained from a human donor with chronic lymphocytic leukemia. The sequencing used PBMCs, collected after 12 months of ibrutinib treatment. The CDR3 region has the DNA TGTGCCAGCAGCTTAGGTCCGAGGACAGGGTGCACCTTC. Protein sequence: CASSLGPRTGCTF. The full variable domain, in which reference TRBV7-2 and TRBJ1-2 provide the parts outside the CDR3, is GAGVSQSPSNKVTEKGKDVELRCDPISGHTALYWYRQSLGQGLEFLIYFQGNSAPDKSGLPSDRFSAERTGGSVSTLTIQRTQQEDSAVYLCASSLGPRTGCTFGSGTRLTVV.